This T cell receptor (beta chain) was identified in a study of memory CD4+ T cells and cytomegalovirus serostatus. Turning to the study itself: Donors were healthy Belgian adults, 10 or so CMV seropositive and some 24 seronegative.

Produced via immunoSEQ multiplex PCR; TCRdb's table is partial and in-frame only. The sample has 56,000 or so clones, roughly four fifths seen once. Study conclusions and caveats: A US-trained random forest predicted CMV serostatus with median AUC roughly 0.91. Each of fewer than 80 CMV-associated TCRbeta sequences occurred in one to five individuals.

Points on this clone: Its antigen is as yet unknown.

Single viable CD3+CD4+CD8-CD45RO+ cells were sorted as the memory CD4+ T cells. The CDR3 is 15 residues long. Deletions cut 2 bases from V and 2 bases from J, with 13 bases between. Germline values: CDR1 SGHRS, CDR2 YFSETQ. Sequencing was done on a sample of memory CD4+ T cells from blood. The clonotype was recovered from an adult in good health and CMV-seronegative. The genes are TRBV5-1 and TRBJ1-1, with a possible D match to TRBD1 (5 bases). The CDR3: CASSFRAGANTEAFF. In nucleotides, the CDR3 is TGCGCCAGCAGCTTCCGGGCCGGGGCAAACACTGAAGCTTTCTTT.